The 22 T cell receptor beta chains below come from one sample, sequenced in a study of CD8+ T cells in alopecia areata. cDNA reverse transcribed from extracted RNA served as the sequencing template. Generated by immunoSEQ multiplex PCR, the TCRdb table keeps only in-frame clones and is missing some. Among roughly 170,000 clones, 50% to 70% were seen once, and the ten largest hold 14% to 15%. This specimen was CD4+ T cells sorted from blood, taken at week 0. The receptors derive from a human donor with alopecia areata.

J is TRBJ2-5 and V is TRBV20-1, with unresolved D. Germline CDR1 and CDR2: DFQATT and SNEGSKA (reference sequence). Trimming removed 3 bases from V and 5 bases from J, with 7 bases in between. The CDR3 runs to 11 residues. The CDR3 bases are TGCAGTGCTAGCGGTCGGGAGACCCAGTACTTC. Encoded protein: CSASGRETQYF.

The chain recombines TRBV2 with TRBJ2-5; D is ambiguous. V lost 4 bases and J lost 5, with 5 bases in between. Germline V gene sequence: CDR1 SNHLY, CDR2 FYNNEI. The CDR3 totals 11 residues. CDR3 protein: CASSAGETQYF. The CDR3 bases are TGTGCCAGCAGTGCCGGGGAGACCCAGTACTTC.

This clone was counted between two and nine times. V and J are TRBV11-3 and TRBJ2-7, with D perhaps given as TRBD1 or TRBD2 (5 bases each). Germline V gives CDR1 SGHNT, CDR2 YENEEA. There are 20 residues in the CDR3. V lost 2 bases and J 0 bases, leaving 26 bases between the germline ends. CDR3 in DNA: TGTGCCAGCAGCTTATACGGGACGGCTAGAGTCCAGGCCAACTCCTACGAGCAGTACTTC. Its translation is CASSLYGTARVQANSYEQYF.

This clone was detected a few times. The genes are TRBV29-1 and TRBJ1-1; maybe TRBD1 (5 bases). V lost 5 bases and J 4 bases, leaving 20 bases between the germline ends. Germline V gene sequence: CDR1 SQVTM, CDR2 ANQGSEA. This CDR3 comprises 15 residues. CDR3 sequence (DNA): TGCAGCGTTAAACTAAAACTACAGGAGGGCACTGAAGCTTTCTTT. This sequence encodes CSVKLKLQEGTEAFF.

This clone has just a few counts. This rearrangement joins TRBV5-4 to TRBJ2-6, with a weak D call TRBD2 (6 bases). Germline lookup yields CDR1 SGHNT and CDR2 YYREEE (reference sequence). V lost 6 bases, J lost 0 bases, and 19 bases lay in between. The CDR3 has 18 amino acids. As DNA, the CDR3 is TGTGCCAGCACCAGGCGAGCGGGTACGAGCTCTGGGGCCAACGTCCTGACTTTC. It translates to CASTRRAGTSSGANVLTF.

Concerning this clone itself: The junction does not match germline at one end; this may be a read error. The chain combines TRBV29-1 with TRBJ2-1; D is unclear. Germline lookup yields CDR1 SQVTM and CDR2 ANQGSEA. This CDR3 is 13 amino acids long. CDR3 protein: CSVETIDRAAGVF. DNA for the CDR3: TGCAGCGTTGAAACAATCGACCGGGCCGCCGGAGTCTTC.

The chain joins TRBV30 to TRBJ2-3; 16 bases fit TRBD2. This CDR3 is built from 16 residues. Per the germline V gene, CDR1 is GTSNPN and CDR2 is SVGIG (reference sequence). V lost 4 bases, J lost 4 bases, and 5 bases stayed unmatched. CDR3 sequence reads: CAWNTGTSGGADTQYF. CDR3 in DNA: TGTGCCTGGAATACAGGGACTAGCGGGGGGGCAGATACGCAGTATTTT. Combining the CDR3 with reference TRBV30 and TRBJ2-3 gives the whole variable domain SQTIHQWPATLVQPVGSPLSLECTVEGTSNPNLYWYRQAAGRGLQLLFYSVGIGQISSEVPQNLSASRPQDRQFILSSKKLLLSDSGFYLCAWNTGTSGGADTQYFGPGTRLTVL.

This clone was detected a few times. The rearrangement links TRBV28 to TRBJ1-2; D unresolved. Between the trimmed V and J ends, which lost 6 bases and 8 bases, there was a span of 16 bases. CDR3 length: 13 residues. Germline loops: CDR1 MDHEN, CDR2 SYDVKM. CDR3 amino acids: CASRPGPTRGYTF. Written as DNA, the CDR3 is TGTGCCAGCAGACCTGGCCCTACCCGGGGCTACACCTTC.

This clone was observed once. In DNA form, the CDR3 reads TGTGCCTGGAGTGCGGCCAGCGGACGCACAGATACGCAGTATTTT. Encoded protein: CAWSAASGRTDTQYF. V and J are TRBV30 and TRBJ2-3; perhaps TRBD2 as D (5 bases). This CDR3 comprises 15 residues. Trimming took off 1 base at V and 1 base at J, with 12 bases between the two ends. Germline CDR1 GTSNPN, CDR2 SVGIG (reference sequence).

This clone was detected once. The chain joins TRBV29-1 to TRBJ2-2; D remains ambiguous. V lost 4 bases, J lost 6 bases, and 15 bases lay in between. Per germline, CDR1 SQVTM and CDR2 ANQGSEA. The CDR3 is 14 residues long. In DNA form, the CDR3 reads TGCAGCGTTGCATTGACCGGGCGGTCCGGGGAGCTGTTTTTT. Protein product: CSVALTGRSGELFF.

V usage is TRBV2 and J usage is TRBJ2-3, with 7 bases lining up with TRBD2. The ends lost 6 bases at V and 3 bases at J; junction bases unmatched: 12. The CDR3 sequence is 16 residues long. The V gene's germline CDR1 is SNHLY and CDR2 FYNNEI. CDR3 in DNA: TGTGCCAGCAGCAACCTGCTGGGGGGGGGTACAGATACGCAGTATTTT. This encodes CASSNLLGGGTDTQYF. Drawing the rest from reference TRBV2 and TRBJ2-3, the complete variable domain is EPEVTQTPSHQVTQMGQEVILRCVPISNHLYFYWYRQILGQKVEFLVSFYNNEISEKSEIFDDQFSVERPDGSNFTLKIRSTKLEDSAMYFCASSNLLGGGTDTQYFGPGTRLTVL.

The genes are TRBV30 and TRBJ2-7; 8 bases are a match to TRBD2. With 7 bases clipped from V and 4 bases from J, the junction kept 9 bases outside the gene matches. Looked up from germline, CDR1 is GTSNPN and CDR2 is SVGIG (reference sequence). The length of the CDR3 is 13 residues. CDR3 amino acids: CASGRGGTYEQYF. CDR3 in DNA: TGTGCCTCTGGACGGGGGGGTACATACGAGCAGTACTTC.

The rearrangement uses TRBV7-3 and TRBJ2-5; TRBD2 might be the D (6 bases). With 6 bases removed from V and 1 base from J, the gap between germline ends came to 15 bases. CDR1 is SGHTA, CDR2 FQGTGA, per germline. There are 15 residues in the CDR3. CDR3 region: CASSPTGLIQETQYF. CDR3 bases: TGTGCCAGCAGTCCAACGGGACTGATCCAAGAGACCCAGTACTTC.

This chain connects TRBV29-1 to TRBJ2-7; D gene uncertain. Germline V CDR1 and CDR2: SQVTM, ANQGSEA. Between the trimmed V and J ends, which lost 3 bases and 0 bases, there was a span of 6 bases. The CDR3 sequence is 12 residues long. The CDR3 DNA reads TGCAGCGTTGATACAGCCTCCTACGAGCAGTACTTC. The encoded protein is CSVDTASYEQYF.

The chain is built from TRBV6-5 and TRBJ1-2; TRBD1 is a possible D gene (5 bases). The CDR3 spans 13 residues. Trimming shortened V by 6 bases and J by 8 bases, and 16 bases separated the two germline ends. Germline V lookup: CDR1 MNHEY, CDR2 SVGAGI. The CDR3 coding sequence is TGTGCCAGCAGCCATGACAGCGCTGGGGGCTACACCTTC. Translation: CASSHDSAGGYTF.

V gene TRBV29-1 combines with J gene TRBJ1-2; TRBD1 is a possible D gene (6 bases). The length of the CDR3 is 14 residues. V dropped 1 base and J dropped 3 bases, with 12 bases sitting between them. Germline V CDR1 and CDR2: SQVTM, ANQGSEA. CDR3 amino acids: CSVEGGGGYYGYTF. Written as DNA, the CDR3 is TGCAGCGTTGAAGGTGGAGGGGGATACTATGGCTACACCTTC.

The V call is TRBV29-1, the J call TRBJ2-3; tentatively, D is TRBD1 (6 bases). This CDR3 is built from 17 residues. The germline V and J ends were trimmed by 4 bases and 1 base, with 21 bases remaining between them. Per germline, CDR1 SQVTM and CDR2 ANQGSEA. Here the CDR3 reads CSVGGTKQGHRTDTQYF. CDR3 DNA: TGCAGCGTTGGGGGGACAAAACAGGGTCATCGCACAGATACGCAGTATTTT.

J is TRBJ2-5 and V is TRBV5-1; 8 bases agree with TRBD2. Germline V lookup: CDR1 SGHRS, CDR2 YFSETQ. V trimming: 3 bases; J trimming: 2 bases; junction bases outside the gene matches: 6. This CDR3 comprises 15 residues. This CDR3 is CASSSSGTRQETQYF. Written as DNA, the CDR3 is TGCGCCAGCAGCTCCTCGGGGACTAGGCAAGAGACCCAGTACTTC.

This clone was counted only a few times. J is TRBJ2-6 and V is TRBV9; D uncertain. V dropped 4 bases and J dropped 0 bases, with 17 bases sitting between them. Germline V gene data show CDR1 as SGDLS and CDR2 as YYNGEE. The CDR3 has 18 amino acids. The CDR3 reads CASSLGWAPNSGANVLTF. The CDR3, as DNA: TGTGCCAGCAGCCTTGGTTGGGCGCCTAACTCTGGGGCCAACGTCCTGACTTTC.

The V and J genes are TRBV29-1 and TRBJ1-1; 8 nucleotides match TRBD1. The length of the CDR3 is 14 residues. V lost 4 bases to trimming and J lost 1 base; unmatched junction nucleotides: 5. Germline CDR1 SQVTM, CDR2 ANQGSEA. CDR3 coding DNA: TGCAGCGTTGGATCCGGGACAGGGAACACTGAAGCTTTCTTT. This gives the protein CSVGSGTGNTEAFF.

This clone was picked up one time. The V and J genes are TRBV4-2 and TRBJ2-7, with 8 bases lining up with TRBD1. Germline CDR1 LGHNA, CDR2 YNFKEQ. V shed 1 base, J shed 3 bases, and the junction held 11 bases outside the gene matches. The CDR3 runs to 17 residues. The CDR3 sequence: CASSQGAGTGLIYEQYF. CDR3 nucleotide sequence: TGTGCCAGCAGCCAAGGGGCGGGGACAGGACTTATCTACGAGCAGTACTTC.

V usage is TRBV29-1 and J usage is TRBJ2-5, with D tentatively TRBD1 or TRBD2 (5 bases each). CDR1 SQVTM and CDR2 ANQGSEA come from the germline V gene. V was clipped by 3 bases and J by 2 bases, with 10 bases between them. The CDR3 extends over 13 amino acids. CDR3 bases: TGCAGCGTTGATCGGGGCATACAAGAGACCCAGTACTTC. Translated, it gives CSVDRGIQETQYF.